The following is a T cell receptor beta chain sequence with its context. Its recognized antigen is unknown. The junction and the germline gene differ at one end; a read error may be behind it. Per the publication, the time point label means: about 28 days (+/-7) after the second vaccine dose. AZD1222 recipients whose second dose came at about 4 weeks and those whose second dose came at about 12 weeks were combined into one group, since spike-specific TCR depth and breadth did not differ between the two schedules. The vaccinee samples were drawn from two UK trials, COV001 and COV002, one of which was a single-blind randomized controlled phase 2/3 trial testing AZD1222 (ChAdOx1 nCoV-19) in healthy adults. Trial participant PBMC samples were collected at day 0 and day 28 after the second dose for TCRbeta chain sequencing. This sample stems from a study of T cell responses to AZD1222 COVID-19 vaccine (dated by TCRdb to the early 2020s). For the wider study: TCR sequencing was performed for about 250 trial participants, of whom roughly 200 were given two doses of AZD1222 and around 26 were given two doses of MenACWY control vaccine. Trial participants were enrolled into age subgroups of 18-55, 56-69 and 70-plus years, which contained around 150, 28 and 57 TCR-sequenced participants, respectively.

The CDR3 regions of human TCRbeta chains were subjected to immunosequencing. From the authors' description of their analysis: Repertoire TCRs were checked for matches against a reference library of SARS-CoV-2-specific TCRs that had been generated using the MIRA antigen-specificity platform. Breadth meant the fraction of unique TCRs that were SARS-CoV-2-associated, whereas depth meant the fraction of total T cells that were SARS-CoV-2-associated. Each spike-specific TCR was assigned to its reactive spike region and to a CD4 or CD8 class using the MIRA data. Log10-transformed breadth and depth values were compared by one-way ANOVA with Sidak's multiple comparisons tests. This immuneACCESS table, as held by TCRdb, lists in-frame sequences with V and J called but not all clones. Of the missing ones, under half trace to an unresolved V gene in checked studies; the others have no known cause. The V and J calls and clone size are taken from that table; D and trimming were inferred from the DNA. The sample profile shows about 110,000 clones; about nine tenths of them were found once. The ten largest clones capture 2.5% of the sample.

Study-wide conclusions, independent of this receptor: Most participants were white British and females outnumbered males, and the authors suggested that clonal diversity may have been underestimated. A significant rise in spike-specific TCR breadth and depth was observed after two AZD1222 doses relative to day 0 and relative to MenACWY recipients. Conclusions about previously exposed vaccinees are limited because only a handful of AZD1222 recipients were SARS-CoV-2 seropositive at baseline. Reportedly, close to half of the unique spike-specific TCRs recognized epitopes lying outside the regions that are mutated in the B.1.351 and B.1.1.7 variants. Because no samples from the day 14 peak response were available, repertoires could be characterized only after the peak T cell response. In the small 56-69-year group, the increase in depth fell short of significance, most likely because of low power. CD4 TCRs associated with the vaccine covered the entire spike protein, and the dominant responses were in regions 160-218 and 743-854.

Including the terminal cysteine and phenylalanine, the CDR3 comprises 14 residues. The kept DNA is CDR3 alone, 42 bases in frame from the first base. CDR1 is given as SEHNR and CDR2 as FQNEAQ, both from the germline V gene (reference sequence). The chain links TRBV7-9 with TRBJ1-1; the junction holds 7 bases that match TRBD1. Sequenced material: peripheral blood, taken 28 days after the second AZD1222 dose. This TCR came from an adult who received the AZD1222 COVID-19 vaccine. The CDR3 loop reads CASSLGTVNTEAFF. In nucleotide form, the sequence is TGTGCCAGCAGTTTAGGGACAGTGAACACTGAAGCTTTCTTT.